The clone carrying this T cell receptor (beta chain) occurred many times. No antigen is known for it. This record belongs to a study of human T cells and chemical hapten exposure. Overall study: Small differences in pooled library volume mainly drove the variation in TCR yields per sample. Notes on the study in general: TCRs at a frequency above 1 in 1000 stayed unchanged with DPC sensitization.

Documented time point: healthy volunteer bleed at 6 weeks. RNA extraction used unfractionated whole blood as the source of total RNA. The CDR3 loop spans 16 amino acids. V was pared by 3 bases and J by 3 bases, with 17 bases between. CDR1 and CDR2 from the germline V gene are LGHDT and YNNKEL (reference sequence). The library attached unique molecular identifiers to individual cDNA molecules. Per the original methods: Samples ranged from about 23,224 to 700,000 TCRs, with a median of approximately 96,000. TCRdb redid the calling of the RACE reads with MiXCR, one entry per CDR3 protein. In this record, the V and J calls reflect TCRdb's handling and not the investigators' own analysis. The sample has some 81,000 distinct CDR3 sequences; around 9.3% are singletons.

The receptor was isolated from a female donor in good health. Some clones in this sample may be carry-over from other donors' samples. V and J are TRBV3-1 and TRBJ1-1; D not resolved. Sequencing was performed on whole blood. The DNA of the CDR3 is TGTGCCAGCAGCCACCACCTGGGGAGGGAGTACACTGAAGCTTTCTTT. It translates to CASSHHLGREYTEAFF.